Following are 32 T cell receptor beta chains from one sample sequenced in a study of lymphopenia after photon versus proton radiotherapy. Repertoires were generated with immunoSEQ multiplex PCR, while TCRdb's copy carries only in-frame clones and drops some. The table shows some 41,000 clones, with around 84% occurring only once. The specimen was peripheral blood, collected from a patient treated with proton-based radiotherapy. These receptors originate from a woman in her seventies with pancreatic cancer. Some clones in this sample may be carry-over from other donors' samples.

This chain joins TRBV9 and TRBJ1-6, with a weak D call TRBD1 (6 bases). Germline CDR1 SGDLS, CDR2 YYNGEE. The V gene lost 0 bases and the J gene lost 13 bases, with 11 bases spanning the gap. The CDR3 is 13 residues long. The CDR3 DNA reads TGTGCCAGCAGCGTAGAGGGGGAGCCCCCCCTCCACTTT. It encodes CASSVEGEPPLHF.

A few counts support this clone. This chain connects TRBV5-6 to TRBJ2-1, with D possibly TRBD2 on 6 matching bases. V was pared by 3 bases and J by 9 bases, with 16 bases between. The CDR3 covers 14 residues. CDR1 and CDR2 from the germline V gene are SGHDT and YYEEEE. CDR3 nucleotide sequence: TGTGCCAGCAGCTGGGGGGAGGAGAGGGGTGAGCAGTTCTTC. Its translation is CASSWGEERGEQFF.

The chain combines TRBV6-5 with TRBJ2-1; 9 positions agree with TRBD2. This CDR3 comprises 14 residues. The germline CDR1 and CDR2 sequences are MNHEY and SVGAGI. V lost 7 bases, J lost 6 bases, and 7 bases stayed unmatched. CDR3 sequence: CASNPGLAPNEQFF. The CDR3 region has the DNA TGTGCCAGCAATCCGGGACTAGCTCCCAATGAGCAGTTCTTC.

Of note for this clone: Other DNA sequences in the sample encode the same CDR3. V usage is TRBV10-3 and J usage is TRBJ2-5; no clear D. CDR3 size: 12 residues. The germline CDR1 and CDR2 sequences are ENHRY and SYGVKD. Trimming pared 3 bases from V and 4 bases from J, leaving 6 bases between. The CDR3 protein is CAISELGETQYF. CDR3 DNA: TGTGCCATCAGTGAATTAGGAGAGACCCAGTACTTC.

The chain links TRBV11-2 to TRBJ2-5; no clear D gene. Germline lookup yields CDR1 SGHAT and CDR2 FQNNGV. The V end lost 0 bases, the J end lost 7 bases, and 12 bases lay between the germline ends. The CDR3 has 14 amino acids. The CDR3 DNA follows: TGTGCCAGCAGCTTAGATGGAAATTCAGGGACCCAGTACTTC. Its translation: CASSLDGNSGTQYF.

The rearrangement joins TRBV12-5 to TRBJ2-1; D is undetermined. Between the trimmed V and J ends, which lost 6 bases and 5 bases, there was a span of 11 bases. In germline, CDR1 is LGHNT, CDR2 FRNRAP. The CDR3 runs 13 residues. Here the CDR3 reads CASGSRIDNEQFF. For the CDR3, the DNA is TGTGCTAGTGGCTCCCGAATCGACAATGAGCAGTTCTTC. Variable domain in full (rest from reference TRBV12-5 and TRBJ2-1): DARVTQTPRHKVTEMGQEVTMRCQPILGHNTVFWYRQTMMQGLELLAYFRNRAPLDDSGMPKDRFSAEMPDATLATLKIQPSEPRDSAVYFCASGSRIDNEQFFGPGTRLTVL.

This chain uses TRBV7-6 with TRBJ2-3; weak D call: TRBD2 (6 bases). Trimming took off 4 bases at V and 2 bases at J, with 13 bases between the two ends. This CDR3 has 15 residues. The V gene's germline CDR1 is SGHVS and CDR2 FNYEAQ. In DNA form, the CDR3 reads TGTGCCAGCAGCTCGGCGGGACTCTACACAGATACGCAGTATTTT. This sequence encodes CASSSAGLYTDTQYF.

The rearrangement uses TRBV29-1 and TRBJ2-1, with 7 bases aligning to TRBD2. J was trimmed by 5 bases and V by 6 bases; bases with no gene match: 7. Germline assignment: CDR1 SQVTM and CDR2 ANQGSEA. This CDR3 has 13 amino acids. The CDR3 nucleotides read TGCAGCGTCACCACTAGCGCCAACAATGAGCAGTTCTTC. Its translation: CSVTTSANNEQFF.

This chain uses TRBV27 with TRBJ1-6; D gene unclear. The germline V and J ends were trimmed by 3 bases and 7 bases, with 4 bases remaining between them. CDR1 and CDR2 (germline): MNHEY, SMNVEV (reference sequence). CDR3 size: 12 residues. The CDR3 loop is CASSFHNSPLHF. CDR3 bases: TGTGCCAGCAGTTTCCACAATTCACCCCTCCACTTT.

The V gene is TRBV7-8, the J gene TRBJ2-7, with D unresolved. Germline V lookup: CDR1 SGHVS, CDR2 FQNEAQ. The CDR3 spans 12 residues. The V end lost 2 bases, the J end lost 3 bases, and 5 bases lay between the germline ends. The CDR3 nucleotides read TGTGCCAGCAGCTTACAAGACTACGAGCAGTACTTC. The encoded protein is CASSLQDYEQYF.

V gene TRBV11-3 combines with J gene TRBJ2-1; 7 nucleotides align to TRBD2. Germline V lookup: CDR1 SGHNT, CDR2 YENEEA. V dropped 1 base and J dropped 7; count of bases not matched to a gene: 7. The CDR3 has 15 residues. The CDR3 bases are TGTGCCAGCAGCTTAGGGACTAGAGTAGGGAATGAGCAGTTCTTC. Protein product: CASSLGTRVGNEQFF.

This clone was seen once. CDR3 sequence: CATRTGRNTEAFF. CDR3 sequence (DNA): TGTGCCACCAGGACAGGGAGGAACACTGAAGCTTTCTTT. This chain uses TRBV27 with TRBJ1-1; 8 positions agree with TRBD1. V lost 10 bases and J lost 1; bases outside the gene matches: 5. The germline V gene encodes CDR1 MNHEY and CDR2 SMNVEV (reference sequence). This CDR3 has 13 residues.

The chain joins TRBV27 to TRBJ2-1; perhaps TRBD1 as D (6 bases). The V gene's germline CDR1 is MNHEY and CDR2 SMNVEV (reference sequence). This CDR3 comprises 15 residues. With 5 bases removed from V and 2 bases from J, the gap between germline ends came to 13 bases. CDR3 protein: CASSVQGRAYNEQFF. In DNA form, the CDR3 reads TGTGCCAGCAGTGTGCAGGGGAGAGCCTACAATGAGCAGTTCTTC.

The rearrangement links TRBV20-1 to TRBJ2-7; D not certain. The germline gives CDR1 DFQATT, CDR2 SNEGSKA (reference sequence). The CDR3 is 10 residues long. V lost 2 bases and J 7 bases, leaving 6 bases between the germline ends. The CDR3 protein is CSARRGEQYF. The CDR3 region has the DNA TGCAGTGCTAGACGCGGAGAGCAGTACTTC.

Here the CDR3 reads CAISEFRESGYTF. Written as DNA, the CDR3 is TGTGCCATCAGTGAGTTTAGGGAAAGTGGCTACACCTTC. The V and J genes are TRBV10-3 and TRBJ1-2; D is uncertain. Germline loops: CDR1 ENHRY, CDR2 SYGVKD. The CDR3 has 13 amino acids. V was shortened by 1 base and J by 7 bases, with 10 bases between the two germline ends.

J is TRBJ2-1 and V is TRBV7-3; 9 bases align to TRBD2. Trimming cost V 5 bases and J 6 bases; bases outside gene matches: 2. Germline loops: CDR1 SGHTA, CDR2 FQGTGA. This CDR3 is built from 13 residues. The CDR3 reads CASSVSGSNEQFF. The DNA of the CDR3 is TGTGCCAGCAGCGTTAGCGGGAGCAATGAGCAGTTCTTC.

The chain carries TRBV29-1 and TRBJ2-5, with 9 bases matching TRBD1. The CDR3 is 14 amino acids. Germline-derived CDR1 and CDR2 are SQVTM and ANQGSEA. The trim removed 3 bases at V and 5 bases at J, leaving 7 bases unmatched. The CDR3 loop is CSVDLQGARETQYF. The DNA of the CDR3 is TGCAGCGTTGACCTACAGGGGGCGCGGGAGACCCAGTACTTC.

This chain uses TRBV30 with TRBJ2-6, with D unresolved. V was clipped by 0 bases and J by 4 bases, with 7 bases between them. The CDR3 contains 14 residues. The V gene's germline CDR1 is GTSNPN and CDR2 SVGIG (reference sequence). CDR3 residues: CAWSVLSGANVLTF. The CDR3, as DNA: TGTGCCTGGAGTGTACTTTCAGGGGCCAACGTCCTGACTTTC.

Within the sample, this clone is medium-sized. The rearrangement links TRBV6-5 to TRBJ1-5; D gene unclear. Germline-derived CDR1 and CDR2 are MNHEY and SVGAGI. Trimming left V 5 bases short and J 6 bases short, with 11 bases between. The CDR3 contains 13 residues. In nucleotides, the CDR3 is TGTGCCAGCAGTCCCAGAAGGAGTCAGCCCCAGCATTTT. Its translation: CASSPRRSQPQHF.

J is TRBJ2-1 and V is TRBV9; TRBD1 or TRBD2 may be the D gene (7 bases each). This CDR3 contains 17 residues. Trimming stripped 0 bases from V and 5 bases from J, with 18 bases between. Looked up from germline, CDR1 is SGDLS and CDR2 is YYNGEE. The CDR3 spells CASSVGPVRGRDNEQFF. The CDR3 region has the DNA TGTGCCAGCAGCGTAGGACCTGTCAGGGGGAGGGACAATGAGCAGTTCTTC.

The chain recombines TRBV7-9 with TRBJ1-1, with D uncertain. V was pared by 7 bases and J by 6 bases, with 18 bases between. The CDR3 consists of 14 residues. Germline loops: CDR1 SEHNR, CDR2 FQNEAQ (reference sequence). The DNA for the CDR3 is TGTGCCAGCATCTTGGACGAGGGTTACTCTGAAGCTTTCTTT. Residues: CASILDEGYSEAFF.

V gene TRBV19 combines with J gene TRBJ1-1; 7 bases are a match to TRBD1. The CDR3 has 13 amino acids. The V gene's germline CDR1 is LNHDA and CDR2 SQIVND (reference sequence). V trimming: 5 bases; J trimming: 6 bases; junction bases outside the gene matches: 6. The CDR3 region has the DNA TGTGCCAGTAGTTGGAAGGGGGCATCTGAAGCTTTCTTT. Its protein is CASSWKGASEAFF.

The V and J genes are TRBV5-1 and TRBJ2-5; TRBD2 matches 7 bases. The V and J ends lost 3 bases and 1 base, in that order; junction bases with no gene match: 3. CDR3 length equals 14 residues. In germline, CDR1 is SGHRS, CDR2 YFSETQ. In DNA form, the CDR3 reads TGCGCCAGCAGCTGGGAGGGGCGCCAAGAGACCCAGTACTTC. This sequence encodes CASSWEGRQETQYF.

The chain uses TRBV19 and TRBJ1-3; no firm D call. The CDR3 has 15 residues. Germline V CDR1 and CDR2: LNHDA, SQIVND (reference sequence). Trimming removed 6 bases at V and 0 bases at J, with 12 bases between. The CDR3 protein is CASRPGYSSGNTIYF. The CDR3 bases are TGTGCCAGTAGACCAGGATACAGCTCTGGAAACACCATATATTTT.

This chain links TRBV21-1 with TRBJ2-1; the table calls TRBD2, which could not be checked here. TRBV21-1 is a pseudogene locus. This CDR3 is built from 16 residues. CDR3 protein: CASSKVGTGVCNEQFF. The CDR3 DNA follows: TGTGCCAGCAGCAAAGTGGGGACGGGGGTGTGCAATGAGCAGTTCTTC.

CDR3 residues: CASSLASGSEYEQYF. CDR3 nucleotide sequence: TGTGCCAGCAGCTTAGCTAGCGGGAGTGAGTACGAGCAGTACTTC. This rearrangement joins TRBV11-2 to TRBJ2-7; TRBD2 aligns across 10 bases. The CDR3 totals 15 residues. Germline V gene data show CDR1 as SGHAT and CDR2 as FQNNGV. With 1 base clipped from V and 4 bases from J, the junction kept 4 bases outside the gene matches.

This clone showed up just once. The rearrangement links TRBV7-2 to TRBJ1-3; TRBD1 is a possible D gene (6 bases). The CDR3 sequence is 14 residues long. Deletions cut 5 bases from V and 2 bases from J, with 10 bases between. The germline V gene has CDR1 SGHTA and CDR2 FQGNSA. The CDR3 DNA follows: TGTGCCAGCAGCCAAAGGACAGCTGGAAACACCATATATTTT. It yields the protein CASSQRTAGNTIYF.

The table lists this clone with a few counts. V gene TRBV5-1 combines with J gene TRBJ2-3, with D unresolved. The CDR3 consists of 16 residues. Trimming cost V 0 bases and J 3 bases, with 14 bases left between them. The germline gives CDR1 SGHRS, CDR2 YFSETQ. In DNA form, the CDR3 reads TGCGCCAGCAGCTTGGAAGGCAGAACAGTGACAGATACGCAGTATTTT. This gives the protein CASSLEGRTVTDTQYF.

A few counts support this clone. V and J are TRBV2 and TRBJ2-5, with D possibly TRBD2 on 5 matching bases. Germline CDR1 is SNHLY and CDR2 is FYNNEI. The V and J ends lost 5 bases and 1 base respectively, with 8 bases between them. The CDR3 loop spans 13 amino acids. CDR3 protein: CASSFRGQETQYF. DNA of the CDR3: TGTGCCAGCAGTTTCCGGGGCCAAGAGACCCAGTACTTC.

This chain uses TRBV4-2 with TRBJ1-6; the match to TRBD1 covers 7 bases. From germline, CDR1 is LGHNA and CDR2 YNFKEQ. The CDR3 length is 16 residues. J was trimmed by 9 bases and V by 1 base; bases with no gene match: 9. In DNA form, the CDR3 reads TGTGCCAGCAGCCAAGTGCAGGGGGACGAGGGTTCACCCCTCCACTTT. This sequence encodes CASSQVQGDEGSPLHF.

The rearrangement links TRBV18 to TRBJ2-3; D is undetermined. This CDR3 region has 14 residues. Per the germline V gene, CDR1 is KGHSH and CDR2 is LQKENI. The ends were cut back, 5 bases at V and 3 bases at J, with 12 bases in the middle. CDR3 bases: TGTGCCAGCTCATCGAACCCGGGTACAGATACGCAGTATTTT. Its protein is CASSSNPGTDTQYF.

The rearrangement links TRBV7-9 to TRBJ2-7; 9 positions agree with TRBD2. Trimming removed 2 bases from V and 0 bases from J; junction bases left unmatched: 2. There are 15 residues in the CDR3. Germline V gene data show CDR1 as SEHNR and CDR2 as FQNEAQ (reference sequence). The CDR3 bases are TGTGCCAGCAGCTTAACTAGCGGGTACTCCTACGAGCAGTACTTC. Translation gives CASSLTSGYSYEQYF.